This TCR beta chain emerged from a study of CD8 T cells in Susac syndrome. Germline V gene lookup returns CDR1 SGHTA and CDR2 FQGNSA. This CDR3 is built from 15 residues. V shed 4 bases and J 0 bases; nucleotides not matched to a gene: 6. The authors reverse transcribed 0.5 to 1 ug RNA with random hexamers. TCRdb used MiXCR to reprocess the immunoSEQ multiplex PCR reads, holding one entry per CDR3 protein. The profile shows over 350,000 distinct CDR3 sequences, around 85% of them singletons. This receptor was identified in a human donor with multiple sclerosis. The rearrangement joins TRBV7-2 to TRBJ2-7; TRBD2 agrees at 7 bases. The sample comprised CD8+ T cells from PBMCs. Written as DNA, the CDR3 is TGTGCCAGCAGCTCTACTAGCGCGAGCTCCTACGAGCAGTACTTC. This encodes CASSSTSASSYEQYF. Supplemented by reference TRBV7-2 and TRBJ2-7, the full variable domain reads GAGVSQSPSNKVTEKGKDVELRCDPISGHTALYWYRQSLGQGLEFLIYFQGNSAPDKSGLPSDRFSAERTGGSVSTLTIQRTQQEDSAVYLCASSSTSASSYEQYFGPGTRLTVT.